This T cell receptor beta chain is from a study of T cell repertoires in cytomegalovirus infection. Overall study context: Through public TCR beta signatures, both CMV infection and matching HLA type were indicated. Study-wide results and caveats: Dominating the ex vivo response were HLA-C-restricted CMV-specific TCR beta clonotypes. There were carriers of CMV plus the relevant HLA, and cumulative public TCR beta family frequency identified them.

This clonotype was seen a handful of times. Antigen unknown. TCRdb reprocessed the reads via MiXCR and lists one record per CDR3 protein. In the table there are about half a million distinct CDR3 sequences, about 39% of which are singletons. The receptor's source is a human donor in good health (CMV status not recorded). Some clones in this sample may be carry-over from other donors' samples. This specimen was cultured PBMCs, taken from culture after CMV antigen stimulation.

The CDR3 DNA follows: TGTGCCAGCAGCTTAGCTACTAGCGGGGGGTTCTCTGGGGCCAACGTCCTGACTTTC. It is translated as CASSLATSGGFSGANVLTF. The chain uses TRBV7-6 and TRBJ2-6; 12 bases are a match to TRBD2. The CDR3 length is 19 residues. Germline V lookup: CDR1 SGHVS, CDR2 FNYEAQ. V lost 0 bases, J lost 0 bases, and 3 bases stayed unmatched.